These T cell receptor beta chains were read from a single sample in a study of beta chain features in type 1 diabetes. The protocol was immunoSEQ multiplex PCR, while the TCRdb copy is restricted to in-frame clones and leaves out a portion. The data contain under 250,000 clones, 25% to 35% of them singletons. Sequencing used central memory CD4+ T cells from blood. The receptors derive from a man aged 30 to 45 in good health. Each CDR3 is given with its conserved first and last residue. The order of the fields is D gene, clone size, CDR3 length, J gene, V gene, CDR3 protein, CDR3 DNA. The D gene is left open where the match is weak. Size is stated for part of the rows, as once, few or many counts, or as a class when the clone is expanded.

D: TRBD1; size: few; length: 14; J: TRBJ2-7; V: TRBV6-6; CDR3: CASSYSQGSHEQYF; DNA: TGTGCCAGCAGTTACTCACAGGGGAGCCACGAGCAGTACTTC
D: NA; size: NA; length: 13; J: TRBJ1-5; V: TRBV28; CDR3: CASSQQRNQPQHF; DNA: TGTGCCAGCAGCCAACAGCGCAATCAGCCCCAGCATTTT
D: TRBD1; size: few; length: 14; J: TRBJ2-5; V: TRBV7-8; CDR3: CASSGTVLQETQYF; DNA: TGTGCCAGCAGCGGGACAGTCCTTCAAGAGACCCAGTACTTC
D: NA; size: few; length: 15; J: TRBJ1-5; V: TRBV28; CDR3: CASSPGGGRNQPQHF; DNA: TGTGCCAGCAGCCCTGGAGGCGGGAGAAATCAGCCCCAGCATTTT
D: NA; size: NA; length: 15; J: TRBJ2-6; V: TRBV7-8; CDR3: CASSPGMGGANVLTF; DNA: TGTGCCAGCAGCCCAGGGATGGGTGGGGCCAACGTCCTGACTTTC
D: NA; size: few; length: 12; J: TRBJ2-5; V: TRBV6-6; CDR3: CASSPGPETQYF; DNA: TGTGCCAGCAGTCCAGGGCCAGAGACCCAGTACTTC
D: NA; size: NA; length: 13; J: TRBJ2-2; V: TRBV30; CDR3: CAWSLGGTGELFF; DNA: TGTGCCTGGAGTTTGGGTGGAACCGGGGAGCTGTTTTTT
D: TRBD2; size: few; length: 15; J: TRBJ2-1; V: TRBV7-2; CDR3: CASSSGLAVYNEQFF; DNA: TGTGCCAGCAGCTCGGGACTAGCGGTATACAATGAGCAGTTCTTC
D: TRBD1; size: NA; length: 11; J: TRBJ2-7; V: TRBV20-1; CDR3: CSAGTAYEQYF; DNA: TGCAGTGCTGGGACAGCTTACGAGCAGTACTTC
D: NA; size: few; length: 15; J: TRBJ2-1; V: TRBV7-2; CDR3: CASSLASRNYNEQFF; DNA: TGTGCCAGCAGCTTAGCTTCGCGGAACTACAATGAGCAGTTCTTC
D: TRBD2; size: many; length: 15; J: TRBJ2-1; V: TRBV15; CDR3: CATSRDVSGMDEQFF; DNA: TGTGCCACCAGCAGAGATGTGAGCGGGATGGATGAGCAGTTCTTC
D: NA; size: NA; length: 13; J: TRBJ2-3; V: TRBV5-1; CDR3: CASSSEPGDTQYF; DNA: TGCGCCAGCAGCTCGGAACCGGGAGATACGCAGTATTTT
D: NA; size: NA; length: 13; J: TRBJ2-5; V: TRBV9; CDR3: CASSPGFQETQYF; DNA: TGTGCCAGCAGCCCAGGGTTCCAAGAGACCCAGTACTTC
D: NA; size: NA; length: 14; J: TRBJ2-1; V: TRBV9; CDR3: CASSQEGLNSGQFF; DNA: TGTGCCAGCAGCCAGGAGGGTCTAAACTCGGGGCAGTTCTTC
D: NA; size: NA; length: 11; J: TRBJ2-1; V: TRBV6-6; CDR3: CASSYSYEQFF; DNA: TGTGCCAGCAGTTACTCTTATGAGCAGTTCTTC